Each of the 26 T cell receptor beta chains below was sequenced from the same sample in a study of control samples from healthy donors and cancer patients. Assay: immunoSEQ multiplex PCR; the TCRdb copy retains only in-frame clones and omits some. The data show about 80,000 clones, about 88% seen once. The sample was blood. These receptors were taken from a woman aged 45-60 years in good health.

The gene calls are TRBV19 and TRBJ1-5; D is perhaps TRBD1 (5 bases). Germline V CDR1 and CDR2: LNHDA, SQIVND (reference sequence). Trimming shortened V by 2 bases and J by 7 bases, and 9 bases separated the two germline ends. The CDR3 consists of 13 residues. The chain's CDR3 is CASSIQGGQPQHF. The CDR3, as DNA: TGTGCCAGTAGTATACAGGGAGGCCAGCCCCAGCATTTT.

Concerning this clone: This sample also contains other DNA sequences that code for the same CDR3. The CDR3 reads CASSHIDTQYF. The CDR3 region has the DNA TGTGCCAGCTCACACATAGATACGCAGTATTTT. This sequence joins TRBV18 and TRBJ2-3; the D is unclear. Germline assignment: CDR1 KGHSH and CDR2 LQKENI. V was trimmed by 4 bases and J by 5 bases, leaving 4 bases between them. The CDR3 has 11 amino acids.

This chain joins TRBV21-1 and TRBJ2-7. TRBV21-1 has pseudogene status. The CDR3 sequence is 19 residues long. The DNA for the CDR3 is TGTGCCAGCAGCACGCGGAGGACAAGATGCGCTGGGGCCCTCTCCGAGCAGTACTTC. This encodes CASSTRRTRCAGALSEQYF.

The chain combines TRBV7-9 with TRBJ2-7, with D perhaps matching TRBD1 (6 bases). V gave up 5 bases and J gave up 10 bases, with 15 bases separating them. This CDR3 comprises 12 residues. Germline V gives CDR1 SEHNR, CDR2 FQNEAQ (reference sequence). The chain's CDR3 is CASSPDRVTQYF. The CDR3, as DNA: TGTGCCAGCAGCCCGGACAGAGTTACTCAGTACTTC.

CDR3 DNA: TGTGCCAGCAGTTTCCTAGCGGGGGGCTCCTACGAGCAGTACTTC. It encodes CASSFLAGGSYEQYF. The gene calls are TRBV28 and TRBJ2-7; 11 positions agree with TRBD2. The germline V gene encodes CDR1 MDHEN and CDR2 SYDVKM. The CDR3 is 15 amino acids. The junction had 1 base not matched to a gene; V was cut back by 3 bases and J by 0 bases.

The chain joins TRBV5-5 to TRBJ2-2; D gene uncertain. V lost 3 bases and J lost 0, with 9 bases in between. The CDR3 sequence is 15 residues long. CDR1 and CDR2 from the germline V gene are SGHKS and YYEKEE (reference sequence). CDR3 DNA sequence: TGTGCCAGCAGCTCCTCACATACGAACACCGGGGAGCTGTTTTTT. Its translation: CASSSSHTNTGELFF.

CDR3 region: CASSLRGQGYEKLFF. CDR3 bases: TGCGCCAGCAGCTTGAGGGGACAGGGGTATGAAAAACTGTTTTTT. The genes are TRBV5-1 and TRBJ1-4; 10 bases match TRBD1. Germline values: CDR1 SGHRS, CDR2 YFSETQ. With 1 base clipped from V and 6 bases from J, the junction kept 3 bases outside the gene matches. There are 15 residues in the CDR3. Full variable domain (outside the CDR3, taken from reference TRBV5-1 and TRBJ1-4): KAGVTQTPRYLIKTRGQQVTLSCSPISGHRSVSWYQQTPGQGLQFLFEYFSETQRNKGNFPGRFSGRQFSNSRSEMNVSTLELGDSALYLCASSLRGQGYEKLFFGSGTQLSVL.

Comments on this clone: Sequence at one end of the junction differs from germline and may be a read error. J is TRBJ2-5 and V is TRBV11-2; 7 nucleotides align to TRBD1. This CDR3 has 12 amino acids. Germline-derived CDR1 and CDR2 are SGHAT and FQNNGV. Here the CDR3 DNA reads TGTGCCAGCAGCCCTAATGACAGGGTCTGGAACTTC. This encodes CASSPNDRVWNF.

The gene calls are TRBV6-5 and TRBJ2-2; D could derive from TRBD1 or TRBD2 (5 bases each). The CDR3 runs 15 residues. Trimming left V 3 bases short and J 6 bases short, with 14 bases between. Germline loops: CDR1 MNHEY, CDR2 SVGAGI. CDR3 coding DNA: TGTGCCAGCAGTTATGAGGGACGGGCTGCCGGGGAGCTGTTTTTT. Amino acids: CASSYEGRAAGELFF.

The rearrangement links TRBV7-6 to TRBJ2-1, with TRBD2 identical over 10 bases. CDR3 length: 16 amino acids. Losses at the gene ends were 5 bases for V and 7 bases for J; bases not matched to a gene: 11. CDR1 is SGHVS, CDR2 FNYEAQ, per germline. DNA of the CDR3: TGTGCCAGCAGCACCCAAAGCGGGGGGGCTGGAAATGAGCAGTTCTTC. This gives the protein CASSTQSGGAGNEQFF.

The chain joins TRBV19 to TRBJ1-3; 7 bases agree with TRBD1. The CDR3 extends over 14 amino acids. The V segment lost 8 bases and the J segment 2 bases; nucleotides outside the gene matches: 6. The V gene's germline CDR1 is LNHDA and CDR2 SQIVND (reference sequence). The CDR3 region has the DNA TGTGCCAGTTCAAGGGGGCAACCTGGAAACACCATATATTTT. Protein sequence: CASSRGQPGNTIYF.

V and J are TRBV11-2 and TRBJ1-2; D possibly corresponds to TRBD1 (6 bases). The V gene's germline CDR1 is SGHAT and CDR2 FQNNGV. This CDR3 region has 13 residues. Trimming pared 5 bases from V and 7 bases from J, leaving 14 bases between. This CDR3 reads CASSPSDRLGYTF. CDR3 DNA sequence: TGTGCCAGCAGCCCCTCCGACAGGCTTGGCTACACCTTC.

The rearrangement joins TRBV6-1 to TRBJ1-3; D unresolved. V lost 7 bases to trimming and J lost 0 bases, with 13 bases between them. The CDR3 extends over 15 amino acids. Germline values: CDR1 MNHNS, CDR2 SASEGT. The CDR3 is CASTLPGVSGNTIYF. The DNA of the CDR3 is TGTGCCAGCACCCTACCGGGAGTCTCTGGAAACACCATATATTTT.

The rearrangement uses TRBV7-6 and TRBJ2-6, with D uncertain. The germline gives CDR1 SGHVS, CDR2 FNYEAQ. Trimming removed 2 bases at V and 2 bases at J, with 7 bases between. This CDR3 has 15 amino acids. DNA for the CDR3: TGTGCCAGCAGCTTATCTATGACTGGGGCCAACGTCCTGACTTTC. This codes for CASSLSMTGANVLTF. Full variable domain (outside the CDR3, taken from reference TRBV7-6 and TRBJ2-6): GAGVSQSPRYKVTKRGQDVALRCDPISGHVSLYWYRQALGQGPEFLTYFNYEAQQDKSGLPNDRFSAERPEGSISTLTIQRTEQRDSAMYRCASSLSMTGANVLTFGAGSRLTVL.

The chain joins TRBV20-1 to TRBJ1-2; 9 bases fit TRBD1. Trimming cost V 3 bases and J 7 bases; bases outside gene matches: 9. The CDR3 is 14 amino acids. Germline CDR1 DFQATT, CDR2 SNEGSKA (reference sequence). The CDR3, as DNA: TGCAGTGCTAGTTCCGGGACAGGGTTGGTTGGCTACACCTTC. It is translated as CSASSGTGLVGYTF.

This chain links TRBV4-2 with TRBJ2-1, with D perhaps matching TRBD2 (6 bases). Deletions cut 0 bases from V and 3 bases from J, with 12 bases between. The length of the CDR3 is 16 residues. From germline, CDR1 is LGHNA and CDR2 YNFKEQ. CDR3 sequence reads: CASSQEAGTSYNEQFF. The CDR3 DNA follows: TGTGCCAGCAGCCAAGAGGCGGGAACAAGCTACAATGAGCAGTTCTTC.

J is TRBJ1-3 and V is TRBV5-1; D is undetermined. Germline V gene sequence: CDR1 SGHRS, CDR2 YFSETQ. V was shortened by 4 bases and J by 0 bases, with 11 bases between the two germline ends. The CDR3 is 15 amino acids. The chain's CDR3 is CASSPDGLSGNTIYF. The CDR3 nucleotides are TGCGCCAGCAGCCCGGACGGACTCTCTGGAAACACCATATATTTT.

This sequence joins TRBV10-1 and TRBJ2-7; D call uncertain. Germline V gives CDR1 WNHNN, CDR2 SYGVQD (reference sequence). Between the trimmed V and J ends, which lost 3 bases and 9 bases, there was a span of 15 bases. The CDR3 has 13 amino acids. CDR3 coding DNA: TGCGCCAGCAGTGATGGTCAAGCGCCCCCGCAGTACTTC. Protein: CASSDGQAPPQYF.

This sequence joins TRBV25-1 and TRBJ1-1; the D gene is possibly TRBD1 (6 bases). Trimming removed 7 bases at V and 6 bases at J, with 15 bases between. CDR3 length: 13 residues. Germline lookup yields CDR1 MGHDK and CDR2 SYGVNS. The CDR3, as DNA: TGTGCCAGCACCGGGGGGGGCTTTGCTGAAGCTTTCTTT. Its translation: CASTGGGFAEAFF.

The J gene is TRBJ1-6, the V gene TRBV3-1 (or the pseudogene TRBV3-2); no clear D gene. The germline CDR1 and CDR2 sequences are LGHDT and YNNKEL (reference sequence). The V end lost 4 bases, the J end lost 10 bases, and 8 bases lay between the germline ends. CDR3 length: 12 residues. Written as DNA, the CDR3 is TGTGCCAGCAGCCCGAGGAGGTCACCCCTCCACTTT. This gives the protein CASSPRRSPLHF.

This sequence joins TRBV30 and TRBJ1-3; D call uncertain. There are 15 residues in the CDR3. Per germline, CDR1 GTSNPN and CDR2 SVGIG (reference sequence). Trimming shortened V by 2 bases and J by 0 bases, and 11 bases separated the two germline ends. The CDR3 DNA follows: TGTGCCTGGAGTCTTCAAGCGGGCTCTGGAAACACCATATATTTT. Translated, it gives CAWSLQAGSGNTIYF.

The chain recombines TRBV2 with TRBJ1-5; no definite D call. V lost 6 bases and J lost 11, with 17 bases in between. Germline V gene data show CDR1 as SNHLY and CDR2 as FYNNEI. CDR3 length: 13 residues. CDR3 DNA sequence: TGTGCCAGCAGCGGATGGAGGGATCTAGCCCAGCATTTT. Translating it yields CASSGWRDLAQHF.

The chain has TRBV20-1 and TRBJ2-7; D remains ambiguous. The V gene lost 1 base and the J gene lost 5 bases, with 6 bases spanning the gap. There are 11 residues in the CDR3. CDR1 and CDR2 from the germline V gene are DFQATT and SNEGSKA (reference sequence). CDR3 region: CSARGSNEQYF. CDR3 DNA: TGCAGTGCTAGAGGGTCAAACGAGCAGTACTTC.

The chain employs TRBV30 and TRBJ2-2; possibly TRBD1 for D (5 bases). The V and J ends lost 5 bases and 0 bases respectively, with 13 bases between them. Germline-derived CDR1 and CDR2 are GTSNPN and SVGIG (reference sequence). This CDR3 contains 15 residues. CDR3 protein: CAWGASASNTGELFF. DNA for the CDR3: TGTGCCTGGGGGGCCAGTGCCTCGAACACCGGGGAGCTGTTTTTT.

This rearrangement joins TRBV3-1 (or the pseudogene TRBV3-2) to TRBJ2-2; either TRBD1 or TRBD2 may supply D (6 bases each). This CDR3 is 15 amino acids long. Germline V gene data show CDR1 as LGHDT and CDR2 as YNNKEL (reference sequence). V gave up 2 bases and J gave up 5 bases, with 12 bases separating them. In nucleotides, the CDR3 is TGTGCCAGCAGCCAAAGAGGGGGGCGGACCGGGGAGCTGTTTTTT. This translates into CASSQRGGRTGELFF.

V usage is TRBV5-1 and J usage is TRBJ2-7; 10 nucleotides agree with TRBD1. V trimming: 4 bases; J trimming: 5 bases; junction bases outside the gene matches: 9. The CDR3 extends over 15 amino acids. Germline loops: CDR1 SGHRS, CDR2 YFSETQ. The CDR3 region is CASSLPGQGSDEQYF. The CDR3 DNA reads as TGCGCCAGCAGCCTTCCGGGACAGGGGTCGGACGAGCAGTACTTC.